This T cell receptor (beta chain) was recovered during a study of T cell responses to AZD1222 COVID-19 vaccine. This CDR3 has 16 residues. V shed 0 bases, J shed 3 bases, and the junction held 5 bases outside the gene matches. Germline-derived CDR1 and CDR2 are SGDLS and YYNGEE. This clone was counted a few times. Clones were read by immunoSEQ multiplex PCR, and TCRdb kept only the in-frame ones, dropping some. The sample carries 80,000 to 90,000 clones, around 89% recorded once. The material sequenced was peripheral blood, taken on day 0 of MenACWY control vaccination. The chain recombines TRBV9 with TRBJ2-7; TRBD2 matches 11 bases. The sequence came from an adult in good health. As DNA, the CDR3 is TGTGCCAGCAGCGTAGCTACTAGCGGGGGTGTCTACGAGCAGTACTTC. It codes for CASSVATSGGVYEQYF.